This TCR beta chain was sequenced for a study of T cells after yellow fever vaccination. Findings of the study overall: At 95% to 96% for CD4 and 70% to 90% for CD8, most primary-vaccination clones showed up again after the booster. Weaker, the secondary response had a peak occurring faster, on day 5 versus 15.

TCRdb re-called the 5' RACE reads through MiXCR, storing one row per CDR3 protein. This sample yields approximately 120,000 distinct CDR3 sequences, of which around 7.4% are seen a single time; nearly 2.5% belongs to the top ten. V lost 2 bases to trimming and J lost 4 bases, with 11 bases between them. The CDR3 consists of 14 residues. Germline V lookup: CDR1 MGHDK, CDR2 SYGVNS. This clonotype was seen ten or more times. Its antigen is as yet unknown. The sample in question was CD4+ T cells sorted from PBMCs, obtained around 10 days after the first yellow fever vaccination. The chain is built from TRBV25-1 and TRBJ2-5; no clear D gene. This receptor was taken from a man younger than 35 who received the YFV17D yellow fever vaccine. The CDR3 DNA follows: TGTGCCAGCAGTGAAGGGCCTAGGCCAGAGACCCAGTACTTC. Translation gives CASSEGPRPETQYF.